This note documents a single TCR beta chain sequence. The PCR was carried out with 60 Vbeta primers and 13 Jbeta primers. Here immunoSEQ multiplex PCR was the method, and the copy in TCRdb shows in-frame clones only, minus some. Of 160,000 or so clones listed, roughly 87% are singletons. This record comes from a study of cytomegalovirus exposure and HLA in healthy donors. The clonotype originates from a woman aged 25 to 39 in good health and CMV-seronegative. The sequenced sample consisted of PBMCs.

CDR3 bases: TGCACCAGCAGCCTGCGGCGGGAGGGCTATCAGAGCTCCTACAATGAGCAGTTCTTC. It specifies CTSSLRREGYQSSYNEQFF. This chain uses TRBV1 with TRBJ2-1; the table gives TRBD2 as D, unverified against the DNA. TRBV1 is marked as a pseudogene. The CDR3 is 19 residues long.